The 18 T cell receptor delta chains below all came from one sample that was sequenced in a study of γδ T cells in repeated Plasmodium falciparum infection. Bulk repertoires came from Vgamma9/Vdelta2+ or Vdelta2-negative gammadelta T cells flow-sorted from PBMC. TCRdb processed the multiplex PCR reads again with the CATT caller. This sample has roughly 86,000 delta-chain clones, with around 1.4% found just once. The material sequenced was gamma-delta T cells from blood. The source is a pool of human donors (malaria-infected and uninfected, not separated).

This clone has a count of ten or more. The V call is TRDV2, the J call TRDJ3, with 11 bases matching TRDD3. CDR1 GEAIGNYY and CDR2 EKD come from the germline V gene. Trimming at V came to 1 base and at J to 4 bases, leaving 5 bases not matched to a gene. The CDR3 consists of 18 residues. DNA of the CDR3: TGTGCCTGTGACACTATTCTGGGGGATACTTGGGACACCCGACAGATGTTTTTC. This encodes CACDTILGDTWDTRQMFF.

A note on this clone: TCRdb shows a much larger clone's protein in place of this DNA's translation, and the two differ at residue 7, likely through a read error; the protein shown is translated from the DNA. The V and J genes are TRDV3 and TRDJ2; D perhaps matches TRDD2 (6 bases). The CDR3 consists of 17 residues. Trimming took off 3 bases at V and 2 bases at J, with 22 bases between the two ends. Per germline, CDR1 TVYSNPD and CDR2 GDNSRS (reference sequence). CDR3 protein: CAFTLSTGPTLTAQLFF. CDR3 bases: TGTGCCTTCACCCTTTCCACTGGTCCTACCTTGACAGCACAACTCTTCTTT.

There are a few counts of this clone. The protein held in TCRdb is that of a much larger clone and does not match this DNA's translation at residue 15, likely because of a read error; the protein shown is translated from the DNA. The V gene corresponds to TRDV1; no J gene was called; TRDD3, the table's D call, was not compared with the DNA. The V gene's germline CDR1 is TSWWSYY and CDR2 QGS. The CDR3 sequence is 16 residues long. The CDR3 protein is CALGEHRWRGSGKLTF. The CDR3 DNA reads TGTGCTCTTGGGGAACACAGGTGGCGGGGATCAGGGAAACTCACCTTT.

With respect to this clone: This DNA's translation and the protein TCRdb lists, from a much larger clone, do not match at residue 16, likely due to a read error; the protein shown is translated from the DNA. The chain combines TRDV1 with TRDJ1; the match to TRDD3 covers 7 bases. Here the J gene was assigned by germline matching of the DNA, as TCRdb has none. The length of the CDR3 is 19 residues. CDR1 is TSWWSYY, CDR2 QGS, per germline. For the CDR3, the DNA is TGTGCTCTTGGGGAACTAGAATGGTCGGTTAAGGGGGATCCCGATGAACTCATCTTT. Its protein product is CALGELEWSVKGDPDELIF.

About this clone: TCRdb's protein, taken from a much larger clone, differs from this DNA's translation at residue 16, likely owing to a read error; the protein displayed comes from the DNA. V is TRDV1 and J is TRDJ1; 9 bases line up with TRDD2. The J gene is absent in TCRdb and was assigned here via DNA matching to germline. Trimming removed 9 bases from V and 5 bases from J; junction bases left unmatched: 40. The germline CDR1 and CDR2 sequences are TSWWSYY and QGS. The CDR3 sequence is 24 residues long. CDR3 coding DNA: TGTGCTCTCCGAACAGGTCCTGAAGGCCTTCCTACGACCTCCCAGCACTGGGGACCTGATAAACTCATCTTT. This translates into CALRTGPEGLPTTSQHWGPDKLIF.

This clone was recorded many times. The gene calls are TRDV2 and TRDJ3, with 9 bases fitting TRDD3. The germline V gene has CDR1 GEAIGNYY and CDR2 EKD. Unmatched junction bases numbered 6, after V lost 3 bases and J lost 1 base. This CDR3 comprises 18 residues. Here the CDR3 reads CACDALLGESWDTRQMFF. CDR3 bases: TGTGCCTGTGACGCGCTACTGGGGGAGTCCTGGGACACCCGACAGATGTTTTTC.

Details on this clone: This sequence is one base from a far larger clone and is likely a read error. Distinct nucleotide sequences in the sample also encode this CDR3. This chain connects TRDV1 to TRDJ1; TRDD3 matches at 8 bases. Germline CDR1 and CDR2: TSWWSYY and QGS. The CDR3 has 15 residues. V was pared by 6 bases and J by 11 bases, with 17 bases of the junction left unmatched. The CDR3 nucleotides read TGTGCTCTTGGACCACCTCCTACTGGGGGCCCCAAGCTCATCTTT. Its translation is CALGPPPTGGPKLIF.

This clone was counted between two and nine times. The protein in TCRdb stems from a much larger clone and differs at residue 8 from this DNA's translation, likely a read error; here the protein is translated from the DNA. V and J are TRDV2 and TRDJ1, with unresolved D. As TCRdb names no J gene, one was assigned here on the basis of a DNA match to germline. The germline CDR1 and CDR2 sequences are GEAIGNYY and EKD. This CDR3 region has 14 residues. The V end lost 2 bases, the J end lost 3 bases, and 12 bases lay between the germline ends. The CDR3 sequence is CACDSVGCSDKLIF. The CDR3 DNA reads TGTGCCTGTGACAGTGTGGGTTGCTCCGATAAACTCATCTTT.

This clone occurred a few times. A read error likely explains this, since a far larger clone differs by one base. Within the sample, other DNA sequences also encode this same CDR3. This chain links TRDV1 with TRDJ1; 10 bases align to TRDD3. TCRdb gives no J gene; it was assigned here by matching the DNA to germline. Germline lookup yields CDR1 TSWWSYY and CDR2 QGS. There are 25 residues in the CDR3. The V gene end was trimmed by 1 base and the J gene end by 0 bases; junction bases not matched to a gene: 29. The CDR3 sequence: CALGEPRTYQNWGMPRWTYTDKLIF. The CDR3 DNA follows: TGTGCTCTTGGGGAACCTAGGACCTACCAGAACTGGGGGATGCCTCGATGGACATACACCGATAAACTCATCTTT.

This clone was observed a handful of times. The protein given by TCRdb reflects a much larger clone and differs at residue 14 from this DNA's translation, likely from a read error; the protein shown is the DNA's translation. With the J gene uncalled, the V gene is TRDV2; the DNA was not used to check the table's D call, TRDD3. In germline, CDR1 is GEAIGNYY, CDR2 EKD. The CDR3 runs to 15 residues. The CDR3 DNA reads TGTGCCTGTGACACCCGATACGCCGGGGGCGATAAACTCACCTTT. Protein sequence: CACDTRYAGGDKLTF.

This clone was observed a handful of times. The translation of this DNA and the TCRdb protein of a much larger clone differ at residue 11, probably owing to a read error; the protein shown here is translated from the DNA. The genes are TRDV1 and TRDJ1; 9 bases map to TRDD3. The germline CDR1 and CDR2 sequences are TSWWSYY and QGS. This CDR3 comprises 19 residues. V was pared by 2 bases and J by 3 bases, with 16 bases of the junction left unmatched. The CDR3: CALGEITYWGTLWPDKLIF. CDR3 coding DNA: TGTGCTCTTGGGGAAATCACGTACTGGGGGACACTTTGGCCCGATAAACTCATCTTT.

This clone has at least ten counts. TCRdb's protein, taken from a much larger clone, differs from this DNA's translation at residue 6, likely owing to a read error; the protein displayed comes from the DNA. The chain combines TRDV3 with TRDJ1; TRDD3 agrees at 9 bases. This CDR3 has 16 residues. Germline V lookup: CDR1 TVYSNPD, CDR2 GDNSRS (reference sequence). The trim removed 5 bases at V and 5 bases at J, leaving 18 bases unmatched. The CDR3: CAVFGFRGDTLDKLIF. In DNA form, the CDR3 reads TGTGCCGTTTTTGGATTTCGGGGGGATACCCTTGATAAACTCATCTTT.

This clone was observed many times. The V call is TRDV1, the J call TRDJ1; TRDD3 might be the D (5 bases). The CDR3 runs 17 residues. The ends were cut back, 4 bases at V and 0 bases at J, with 18 bases in the middle. CDR1 and CDR2 (germline): TSWWSYY, QGS. The CDR3 sequence: CALGVLPRGSDTDKLIF. The CDR3 bases are TGTGCTCTTGGGGTCCTCCCACGGGGGTCAGACACCGATAAACTCATCTTT.

A remark on this clone: TCRdb attributes to this sequence the protein of a much larger clone, which differs from the DNA translation at residue 7; a read error is likely, and the protein displayed is translated from the DNA. The V call is TRDV1, the J call TRDJ1, with D possibly TRDD2 on 5 matching bases. The V end was cut by 6 bases, the J end by 4 bases, with 9 bases between. The CDR3 has 12 residues. Germline CDR1 reads TSWWSYY; CDR2 reads QGS. The CDR3 is CALGPYGDKLIF. The CDR3 region has the DNA TGTGCTCTTGGACCCTACGGCGATAAACTCATCTTT.

A remark on this clone: The protein recorded in TCRdb matches a much larger clone and deviates from this DNA's translation at residue 9, suggesting a read error; the protein here is obtained by translating the DNA. The V and J genes are TRDV2 and TRDJ1; 8 bases are a match to TRDD3. The J gene is absent in TCRdb and was assigned here via DNA matching to germline. The CDR3 extends over 19 amino acids. The ends lost 0 bases at V and 0 bases at J; junction bases unmatched: 14. Germline CDR1 and CDR2: GEAIGNYY and EKD. The chain's CDR3 is CACDTKLGGTPPYTDKLIF. In nucleotides, the CDR3 is TGTGCCTGTGACACCAAACTGGGGGGTACGCCCCCTTACACCGATAAACTCATCTTT.

This clone was counted between two and nine times. This may be a read error, as it is one base from a much larger clone. The chain carries TRDV2 and TRDJ1, with 8 bases aligning to TRDD3. As TCRdb names no J gene, one was assigned here on the basis of a DNA match to germline. CDR1 and CDR2 (germline): GEAIGNYY, EKD. The length of the CDR3 is 20 residues. V lost 3 bases, J lost 0 bases, and 20 bases stayed unmatched. The CDR3 loop is CACDAILATNWGVYTDKLIF. CDR3 sequence (DNA): TGTGCCTGTGACGCGATCCTCGCTACGAACTGGGGGGTCTACACCGATAAACTCATCTTT.

This clone showed up just a few times. The protein held in TCRdb is that of a much larger clone and does not match this DNA's translation at residue 7, likely because of a read error; the protein shown is translated from the DNA. In DNA, the CDR3 is TGTGCTCTTGGGGTCCTAGGGGACTGGGGGTCCTCGGATAAACTCATCTTT. It specifies CALGVLGDWGSSDKLIF. The chain joins TRDV1 to TRDJ1; 8 nucleotides align to TRDD3. Losses at the gene ends were 4 bases for V and 5 bases for J; bases not matched to a gene: 15. Per the germline V gene, CDR1 is TSWWSYY and CDR2 is QGS. This CDR3 has 17 amino acids.

In the case of this clone: The TCRdb protein, from a much larger clone, departs from this DNA's translation at residue 3, likely by read error; the protein shown derives from the DNA. The genes are TRDV1 and TRDJ1, with D possibly matching TRDD3 (5 bases). The germline gives CDR1 TSWWSYY, CDR2 QGS. This CDR3 has 12 residues. CDR3 DNA sequence: TGTGCACCCAGGGGAGGCACCGATAAACTCATCTTT. It is translated as CAPRGGTDKLIF.